One sample yielded the 19 T cell receptor beta chains listed below, sequenced in a study of T cell changes during pregnancy in multiple sclerosis. Assay used: immunoSEQ multiplex PCR; TCRdb lists only in-frame clones, some missing. The sample holds about 36,000 clones, 70% to 90% seen once. The sequencing used CD8+ T cells from peripheral blood mononuclear cells, collected in the third trimester of pregnancy. The receptors here all came from a female donor with multiple sclerosis, enrolled in a pregnancy study.

This sequence joins TRBV6-1 and TRBJ2-7; D is perhaps TRBD2 (5 bases). Deletions cut 3 bases from V and 0 bases from J, with 15 bases between. The germline gives CDR1 MNHNS, CDR2 SASEGT. CDR3 length: 16 residues. CDR3 sequence: CASSDPPVGSSYEQYF. In DNA, the CDR3 is TGTGCCAGCAGTGACCCCCCGGTAGGGAGCTCCTACGAGCAGTACTTC.

This rearrangement joins TRBV27 to TRBJ2-4, with D maybe TRBD2 (5 bases). Looked up from germline, CDR1 is MNHEY and CDR2 is SMNVEV (reference sequence). V was cut by 0 bases and J by 2 bases, with 8 bases left in between. There are 15 residues in the CDR3. The CDR3 spells CASSLSEVTKNIQYF. CDR3 coding DNA: TGTGCCAGCAGTTTATCGGAGGTAACCAAAAACATTCAGTACTTC.

This chain uses TRBV6-5 with TRBJ2-1, with TRBD2 matching 7 bases. The length of the CDR3 is 13 residues. The junction had 8 bases not matched to a gene; V was cut back by 6 bases and J by 9 bases. Germline-derived CDR1 and CDR2 are MNHEY and SVGAGI. The CDR3 region is CASSAGTKAEQFF. The CDR3 DNA is TGTGCCAGCAGCGCCGGGACTAAAGCTGAGCAGTTCTTC.

This sequence joins TRBV20-1 and TRBJ2-5, with a tentative D call TRBD1 (5 bases). The CDR3 totals 11 residues. V was pared by 4 bases and J by 5 bases, with 8 bases between. Germline assignment: CDR1 DFQATT and CDR2 SNEGSKA (reference sequence). CDR3 sequence: CSATGRETQYF. In DNA form, the CDR3 reads TGCAGTGCTACAGGGCGGGAGACCCAGTACTTC.

The chain recombines TRBV14 with TRBJ2-5; D may be TRBD2 (6 bases). CDR1 and CDR2 from the germline V gene are SGHDN and FVKESK. This CDR3 has 13 residues. Between the trimmed V and J ends, which lost 3 bases and 8 bases, there was a span of 13 bases. In nucleotides, the CDR3 is TGTGCCAGCAGCCAGGTTGGGGGGTCCACCCAGTACTTC. It yields the protein CASSQVGGSTQYF.

J is TRBJ2-3 and V is TRBV4-2, with 12 bases matching TRBD2. V lost 3 bases and J lost 2; bases outside the gene matches: 6. The CDR3 has 17 residues. The germline V gene has CDR1 LGHNA and CDR2 YNFKEQ. The CDR3 protein is CASSQLTSGGDTDTQYF. DNA of the CDR3: TGTGCCAGCAGCCAGCTGACTAGCGGGGGCGACACAGATACGCAGTATTTT.

The chain links TRBV2 to TRBJ1-3; a weak D match, TRBD1 (5 bases). V was pared by 6 bases and J by 0 bases, with 9 bases between. The CDR3 sequence is 14 residues long. Per germline, CDR1 SNHLY and CDR2 FYNNEI. The CDR3 DNA reads as TGTGCCAGCAGGGGGCTGGGCTCTGGAAACACCATATATTTT. It yields the protein CASRGLGSGNTIYF.

The chain couples TRBV19 to TRBJ1-2; 10 bases are a match to TRBD1. CDR1 and CDR2 from the germline V gene are LNHDA and SQIVND (reference sequence). J gave up 6 bases and V 5 bases, and 9 bases lay outside the gene matches. This CDR3 is 15 amino acids long. DNA for the CDR3: TGTGCCAGTAGTTTATTGACAGGGGGCTTGGATGGCTACACCTTC. Amino acid sequence: CASSLLTGGLDGYTF.

The V call is TRBV14, the J call TRBJ2-7, with TRBD1 as a possible D gene (7 bases). The V end was cut by 4 bases, the J end by 3 bases, with 16 bases between. This CDR3 is built from 15 residues. Germline V lookup: CDR1 SGHDN, CDR2 FVKESK. The CDR3 bases are TGTGCCAGCAGCCTCGGAGGGGGCGCATTCTACGAGCAGTACTTC. It encodes CASSLGGGAFYEQYF.

The chain recombines TRBV7-6 with TRBJ2-7, with 7 bases aligning to TRBD1. V lost 1 base to trimming and J lost 2 bases; unmatched junction nucleotides: 5. CDR1 is SGHVS and CDR2 is FNYEAQ in the germline V gene. The CDR3 runs to 15 residues. The CDR3 nucleotides read TGTGCCAGCAGCTTAGAGCAGGGGGTTACCTACGAGCAGTACTTC. Encoded protein: CASSLEQGVTYEQYF.

The chain recombines TRBV27 with TRBJ2-7, with a possible D match to TRBD2 (6 bases). The CDR3 spans 13 residues. Trimming cost V 2 bases and J 6 bases, with 11 bases left between them. CDR1 is MNHEY, CDR2 SMNVEV, per germline (reference sequence). CDR3 bases: TGTGCCAGCAGTTTAAGGGAGGCGGGCGAGCAGTACTTC. This translates into CASSLREAGEQYF.

This chain connects TRBV7-8 to TRBJ1-1; tentatively, D is TRBD1 (6 bases). CDR1 and CDR2 (germline): SGHVS, FQNEAQ. Trimming pared 5 bases from V and 4 bases from J, leaving 14 bases between. This CDR3 is 14 amino acids long. As DNA, the CDR3 is TGTGCCAGCAGCATCCACAGGGAATTCACTGAAGCTTTCTTT. Encoded protein: CASSIHREFTEAFF.

The chain recombines TRBV4-2 with TRBJ1-3; D is ambiguous. Trimming took off 0 bases at V and 4 bases at J, with 13 bases between the two ends. Germline V CDR1 and CDR2: LGHNA, YNFKEQ. The length of the CDR3 is 16 residues. The CDR3 coding sequence is TGTGCCAGCAGCCAAGATTTTGGCGGGTACGGAAACACCATATATTTT. Translated: CASSQDFGGYGNTIYF.

The rearrangement links TRBV6-5 to TRBJ1-3; D gene ambiguous. With 6 bases removed from V and 1 base from J, the gap between germline ends came to 10 bases. The CDR3 covers 14 residues. Germline loops: CDR1 MNHEY, CDR2 SVGAGI. The CDR3 region has the DNA TGTGCCAGCAGCGGAGGAAGTTCTGGAAACACCATATATTTT. It translates to CASSGGSSGNTIYF.

The CDR3 loop is CASSIFGGRYNEQFF. The CDR3 DNA sequence: TGTGCCAGTAGTATTTTTGGCGGGAGGTATAATGAGCAGTTCTTC. The rearrangement uses TRBV19 and TRBJ2-1; 8 nucleotides match TRBD2. Per the germline V gene, CDR1 is LNHDA and CDR2 is SQIVND (reference sequence). This CDR3 region has 15 residues. The junction had 8 bases not matched to a gene; V was cut back by 3 bases and J by 7 bases.

J is TRBJ1-2 and V is TRBV29-1; 7 bases line up with TRBD1. The J segment lost 8 bases and the V segment lost 4 bases, leaving 10 bases of the junction unmatched. CDR1 and CDR2 from the germline V gene are SQVTM and ANQGSEA. This CDR3 is 13 amino acids long. CDR3 DNA sequence: TGCAGCGTTGTGGACAGGTGGGAAGGCGGCTACACCTTC. Protein sequence: CSVVDRWEGGYTF. The full variable domain, its missing parts supplied by reference TRBV29-1 and TRBJ1-2, is SAVISQKPSRDICQRGTSLTIQCQVDSQVTMMFWYRQQPGQSLTLIATANQGSEATYESGFVIDKFPISRPNLTFSTLTVSNMSPEDSSIYLCSVVDRWEGGYTFGSGTRLTVV.

The J gene is TRBJ1-4, the V gene TRBV12-5; a weak D match, TRBD1 (6 bases). The CDR3 sequence is 19 residues long. Trimming removed 3 bases at V and 8 bases at J, with 28 bases between. Germline V CDR1 and CDR2: LGHNT, FRNRAP. The CDR3 loop is CASGFYTLNSGTTPEKLFF. The CDR3 bases are TGTGCTAGTGGTTTTTATACCCTTAACTCCGGGACAACACCCGAAAAACTGTTTTTT.

This chain links TRBV19 with TRBJ2-1; 10 nucleotides agree with TRBD2. Trimming cost V 5 bases and J 5 bases; bases outside gene matches: 3. Per germline, CDR1 LNHDA and CDR2 SQIVND (reference sequence). The CDR3 has 14 amino acids. In DNA form, the CDR3 reads TGTGCCAGTAGTGGGACTAGCGTTAACAATGAGCAGTTCTTC. Translated: CASSGTSVNNEQFF.

V gene TRBV7-9 combines with J gene TRBJ1-1, with unresolved D. The CDR3 spans 16 residues. Trimming left V 8 bases short and J 0 bases short, with 19 bases between. Germline CDR1 SEHNR, CDR2 FQNEAQ (reference sequence). The CDR3 spells CASRSSISRVNTEAFF. The CDR3 DNA follows: TGTGCCAGCCGTTCGTCCATCAGCCGGGTGAACACTGAAGCTTTCTTT.